The source of this T cell receptor (beta chain) is a study of blood T cell repertoires in COVID-19. V dropped 4 bases and J dropped 4 bases, with 10 bases sitting between them. CDR3 length: 13 residues. The germline CDR1 and CDR2 sequences are SGHNT and YYREEE (reference sequence). Here immunoSEQ multiplex PCR was the method, and the copy in TCRdb shows in-frame clones only, minus some. The sample shows approximately 100,000 clones, approximately 90% of them seen only once. The chain couples TRBV5-4 to TRBJ2-3; no reliable D call. This TCR came from a woman at least 80 years old with acute or convalescent COVID-19. The material sequenced was peripheral blood. DNA of the CDR3: TGTGCCAGCAGCCTCCCGACACCAGATACGCAGTATTTT. Protein: CASSLPTPDTQYF.